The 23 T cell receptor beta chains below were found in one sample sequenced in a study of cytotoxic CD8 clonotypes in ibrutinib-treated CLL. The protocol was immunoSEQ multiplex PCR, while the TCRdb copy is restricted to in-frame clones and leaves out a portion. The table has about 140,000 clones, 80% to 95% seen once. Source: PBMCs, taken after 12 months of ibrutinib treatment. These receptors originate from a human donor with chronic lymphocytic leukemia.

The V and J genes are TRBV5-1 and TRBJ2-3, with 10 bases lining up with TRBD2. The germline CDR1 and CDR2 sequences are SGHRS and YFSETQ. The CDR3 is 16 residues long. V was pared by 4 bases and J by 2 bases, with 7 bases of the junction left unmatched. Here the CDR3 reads CASSPGLADFTDTQYF. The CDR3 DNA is TGCGCCAGCAGCCCAGGACTAGCGGATTTCACAGATACGCAGTATTTT.

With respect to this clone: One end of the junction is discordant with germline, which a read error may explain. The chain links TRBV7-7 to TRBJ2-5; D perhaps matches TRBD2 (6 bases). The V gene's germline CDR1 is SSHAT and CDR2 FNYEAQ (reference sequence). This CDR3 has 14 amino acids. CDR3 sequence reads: CASSHGGGQETQYF. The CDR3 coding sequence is TGTGCTAGCAGCCACGGTGGAGGGCAAGAGACCCAGTACTTC.

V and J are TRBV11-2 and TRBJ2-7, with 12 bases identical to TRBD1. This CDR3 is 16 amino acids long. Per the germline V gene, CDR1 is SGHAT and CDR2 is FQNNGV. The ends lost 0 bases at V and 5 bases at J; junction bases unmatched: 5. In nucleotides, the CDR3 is TGTGCCAGCAGCTTAGATATGGGACAGGGGGCCCACGAGCAGTACTTC. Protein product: CASSLDMGQGAHEQYF.

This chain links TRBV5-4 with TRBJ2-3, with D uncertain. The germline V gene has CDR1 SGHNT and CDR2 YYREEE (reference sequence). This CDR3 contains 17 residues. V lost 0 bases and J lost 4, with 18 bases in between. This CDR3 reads CASSLVGSSPGADTQYF. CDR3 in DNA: TGTGCCAGCAGCTTGGTGGGTTCATCCCCCGGAGCAGATACGCAGTATTTT.

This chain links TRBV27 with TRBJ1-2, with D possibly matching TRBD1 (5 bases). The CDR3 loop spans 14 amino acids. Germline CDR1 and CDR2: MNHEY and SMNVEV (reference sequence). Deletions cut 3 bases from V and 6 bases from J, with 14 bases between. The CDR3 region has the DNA TGTGCCAGCAGTTTGGTCCCCCGGGGGAATGGCTACACCTTC. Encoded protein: CASSLVPRGNGYTF.

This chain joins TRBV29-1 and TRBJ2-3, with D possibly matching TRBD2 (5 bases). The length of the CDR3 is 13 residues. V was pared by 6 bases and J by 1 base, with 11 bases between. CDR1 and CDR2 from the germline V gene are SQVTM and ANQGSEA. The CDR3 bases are TGCAGCGTAAGCGGTGAAGGCACAGATACGCAGTATTTT. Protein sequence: CSVSGEGTDTQYF.

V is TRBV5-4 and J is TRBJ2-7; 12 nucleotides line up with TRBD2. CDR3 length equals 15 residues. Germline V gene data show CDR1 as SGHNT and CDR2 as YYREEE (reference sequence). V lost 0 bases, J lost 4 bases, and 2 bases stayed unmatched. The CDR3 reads CASSLGTSGVYEQYF. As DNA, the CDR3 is TGTGCCAGCAGCTTGGGGACTAGCGGGGTGTACGAGCAGTACTTC.

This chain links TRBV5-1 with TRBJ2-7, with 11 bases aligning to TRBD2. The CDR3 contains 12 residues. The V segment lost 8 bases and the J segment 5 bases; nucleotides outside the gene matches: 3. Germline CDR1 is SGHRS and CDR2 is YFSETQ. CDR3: CARAGLADEQYF. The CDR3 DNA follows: TGCGCCAGGGCGGGACTAGCGGACGAGCAGTACTTC.

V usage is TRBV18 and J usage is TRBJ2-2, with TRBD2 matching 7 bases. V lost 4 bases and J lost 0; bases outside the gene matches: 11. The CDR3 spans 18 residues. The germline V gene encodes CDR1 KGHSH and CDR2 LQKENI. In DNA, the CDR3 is TGTGCCAGCTCACACTCTAATTCTAGCGGAACGAACACCGGGGAGCTGTTTTTT. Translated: CASSHSNSSGTNTGELFF.

As DNA, the CDR3 is TGTGCCAGCGCCAGCGGACAGATCACCGGGGAGCTGTTTTTT. Protein: CASASGQITGELFF. This chain uses TRBV27 with TRBJ2-2, with D perhaps matching TRBD1 (6 bases). V was pared by 8 bases and J by 4 bases, with 14 bases between. CDR3 size: 14 residues. Germline assignment: CDR1 MNHEY and CDR2 SMNVEV (reference sequence).

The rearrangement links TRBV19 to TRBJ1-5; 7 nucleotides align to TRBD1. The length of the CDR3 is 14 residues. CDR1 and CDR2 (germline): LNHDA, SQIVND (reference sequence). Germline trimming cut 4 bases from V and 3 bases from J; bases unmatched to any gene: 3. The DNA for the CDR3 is TGTGCCAGTAGTAGGGGACAGTTCAATCAGCCCCAGCATTTT. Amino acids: CASSRGQFNQPQHF.

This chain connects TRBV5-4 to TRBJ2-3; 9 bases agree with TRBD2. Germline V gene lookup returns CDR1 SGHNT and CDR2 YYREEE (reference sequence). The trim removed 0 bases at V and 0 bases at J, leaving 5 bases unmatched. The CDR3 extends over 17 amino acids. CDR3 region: CASSLALAGTSTDTQYF. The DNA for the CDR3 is TGTGCCAGCAGCTTGGCTCTAGCGGGGACTAGCACAGATACGCAGTATTTT.

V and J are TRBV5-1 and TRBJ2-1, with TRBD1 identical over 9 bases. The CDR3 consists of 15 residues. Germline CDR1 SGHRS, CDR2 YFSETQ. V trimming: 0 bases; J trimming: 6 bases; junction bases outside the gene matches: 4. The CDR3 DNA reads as TGCGCCAGCAGCTTGGGACAGGGGGGCGTCAATGAGCAGTTCTTC. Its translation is CASSLGQGGVNEQFF. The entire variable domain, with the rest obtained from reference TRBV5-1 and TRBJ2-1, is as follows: KAGVTQTPRYLIKTRGQQVTLSCSPISGHRSVSWYQQTPGQGLQFLFEYFSETQRNKGNFPGRFSGRQFSNSRSEMNVSTLELGDSALYLCASSLGQGGVNEQFFGPGTRLTVL.

The CDR3 nucleotides are TGCGCCAGCATGAGGCAGGGGGCCATCAATGAGCAGTTCTTC. This translates into CASMRQGAINEQFF. The chain has TRBV10-2 and TRBJ2-1, with 8 bases lining up with TRBD1. The CDR3 runs 14 residues. Per the germline V gene, CDR1 is WSHSY and CDR2 is SAAADI. Trimming at V came to 7 bases and at J to 6 bases, leaving 8 bases not matched to a gene.

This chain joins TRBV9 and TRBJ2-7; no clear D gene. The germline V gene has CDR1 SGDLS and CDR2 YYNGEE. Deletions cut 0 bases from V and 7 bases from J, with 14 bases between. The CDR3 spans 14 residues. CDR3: CASSVEPALEEQYF. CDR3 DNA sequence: TGTGCCAGCAGCGTAGAACCGGCGTTGGAAGAGCAGTACTTC.

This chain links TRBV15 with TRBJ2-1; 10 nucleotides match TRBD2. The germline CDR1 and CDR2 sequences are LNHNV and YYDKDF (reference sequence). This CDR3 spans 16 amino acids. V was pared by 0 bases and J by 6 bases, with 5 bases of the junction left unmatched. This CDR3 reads CATSRDRLAGANEQFF. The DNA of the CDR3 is TGTGCCACCAGCAGAGATCGGCTAGCGGGAGCCAATGAGCAGTTCTTC.

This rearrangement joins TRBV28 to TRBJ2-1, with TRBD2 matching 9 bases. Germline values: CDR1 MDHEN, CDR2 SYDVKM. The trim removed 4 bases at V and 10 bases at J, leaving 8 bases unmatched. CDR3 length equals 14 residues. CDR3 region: CASSWGGLAYEQFF. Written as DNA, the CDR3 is TGTGCCAGCAGTTGGGGGGGACTAGCATACGAGCAGTTCTTC.

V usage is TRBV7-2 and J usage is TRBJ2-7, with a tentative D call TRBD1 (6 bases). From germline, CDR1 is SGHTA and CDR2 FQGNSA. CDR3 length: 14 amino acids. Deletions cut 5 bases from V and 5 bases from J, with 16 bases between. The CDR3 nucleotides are TGTGCCAGCAGCACATTACAGGGAAGAGACGAGCAGTACTTC. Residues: CASSTLQGRDEQYF. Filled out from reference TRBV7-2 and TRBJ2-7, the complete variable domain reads GAGVSQSPSNKVTEKGKDVELRCDPISGHTALYWYRQSLGQGLEFLIYFQGNSAPDKSGLPSDRFSAERTGGSVSTLTIQRTQQEDSAVYLCASSTLQGRDEQYFGPGTRLTVT.

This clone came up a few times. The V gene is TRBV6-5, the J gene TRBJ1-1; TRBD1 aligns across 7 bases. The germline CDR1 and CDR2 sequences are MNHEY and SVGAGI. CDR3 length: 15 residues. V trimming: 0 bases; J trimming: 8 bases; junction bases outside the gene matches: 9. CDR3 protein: CASSYSSRGAREAFF. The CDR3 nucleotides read TGTGCCAGCAGTTACTCGTCCAGGGGGGCTCGAGAAGCTTTCTTT.

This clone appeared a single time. The CDR3 region is CASSFLAGEQYF. CDR3 bases: TGTGCCAGCAGCTTCTTAGCGGGAGAGCAGTACTTC. The rearrangement joins TRBV7-8 to TRBJ2-7; 8 bases map to TRBD2. The CDR3 has 12 residues. V dropped 3 bases and J dropped 7; count of bases not matched to a gene: 2. Per germline, CDR1 SGHVS and CDR2 FQNEAQ.

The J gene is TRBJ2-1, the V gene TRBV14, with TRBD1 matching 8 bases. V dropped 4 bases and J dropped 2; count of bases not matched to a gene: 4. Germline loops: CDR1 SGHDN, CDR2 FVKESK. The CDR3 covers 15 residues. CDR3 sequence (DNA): TGTGCCAGCAGCCCCCGGGACAGGACCTACAATGAGCAGTTCTTC. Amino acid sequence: CASSPRDRTYNEQFF.

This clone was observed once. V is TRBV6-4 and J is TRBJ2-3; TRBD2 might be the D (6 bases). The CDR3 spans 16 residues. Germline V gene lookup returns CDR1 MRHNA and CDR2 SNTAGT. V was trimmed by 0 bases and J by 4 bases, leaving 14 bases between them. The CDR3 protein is CASSDSRGGGADTQYF. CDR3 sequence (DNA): TGTGCCAGCAGTGACTCGCGGGGAGGAGGGGCAGATACGCAGTATTTT.

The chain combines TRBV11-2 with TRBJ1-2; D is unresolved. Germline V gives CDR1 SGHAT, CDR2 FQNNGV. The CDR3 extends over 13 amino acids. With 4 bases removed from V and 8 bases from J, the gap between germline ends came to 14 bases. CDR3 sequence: CASSWSGRGGYTF. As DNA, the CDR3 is TGTGCCAGCAGCTGGAGTGGTAGAGGCGGCTACACCTTC.